The sequence of this T cell receptor beta chain was determined in a study of blood T cells in healthy people across ages. About the research overall: Template switching caught about one barcoded beta molecule for each two T cells. Whole-study results and caveats: Strong correlation was found linking TCR beta diversity to naive T cell percentage.

The use of a sample-barcoded 5' primer and a J-beta primer mix characterized a second PCR of about 6 to 11 cycles. A template-switch adaptor that had 12 random nucleotides put a tag on each cDNA molecule. The study obtained at least 2.5 million CDR3-containing paired-end reads from every sample. Each CDR3 protein gets one entry after TCRdb re-called the 5' RACE reads with MiXCR. The table has fewer than 800,000 distinct CDR3 sequences, about 52% seen once. Comments on this clonotype: What it binds is unknown.

The CDR3 is 16 amino acids. Germline lookup yields CDR1 DFQATT and CDR2 SNEGSKA (reference sequence). V shed 0 bases and J shed 3 bases, with 15 bases lying between them. This chain joins TRBV20-1 and TRBJ1-5, with a weak D call TRBD1 (5 bases). Sample: blood. The TCR sequence derives from a woman aged 55 to 70 in good health. In nucleotides, the CDR3 is TGCAGTGCTAGAGATCGCAGGGCAACTCACAATCAGCCCCAGCATTTT. It translates to CSARDRRATHNQPQHF.